Listed below are T cell receptor beta chains from one sample, sequenced in a study of T cells in Graves' hyperthyroidism and ophthalmopathy. TCRdb re-called the multiplex PCR reads with MiXCR, one entry per CDR3 protein. The data contain fewer than 650,000 distinct CDR3 sequences, 46% of them singletons. The sample taken for sequencing was peripheral blood or thyroid tissue (not recorded which). Every receptor here comes from an adult woman with Graves' disease, either hyperthyroidism or ophthalmopathy (not recorded which). The CDR3 runs from the conserved cysteine through the conserved F or W. D genes are given only for firm matches. Clone size is stated in some rows and not others, as once, few, many or a class when expanded.

many,TRBD1,TRBV5-6,TRBJ2-6,CASSRYRDSHSGANVLTF,TGTGCCAGCAGCAGATACCGGGACAGCCACTCTGGGGCCAACGTCCTGACTTTC
many,NA,TRBV7-9,TRBJ1-3,CASRPNQGSSGNTIYF,TGTGCCAGCAGGCCTAATCAGGGCTCCTCTGGAAACACCATATATTTT
NA,NA,TRBV7-9,TRBJ2-5,CASSLVQSETQYF,TGTGCCAGCAGCTTAGTCCAGTCGGAGACCCAGTACTTC
NA,TRBD1,TRBV5-1,TRBJ1-1,CASSKGQAKVTAFF,TGCGCCAGCAGCAAAGGACAGGCAAAGGTCACGGCTTTCTTT
NA,NA,TRBV25-1,TRBJ2-5,CASSRGIADQETQYF,TGTGCCAGCAGCCGGGGCATAGCGGACCAAGAGACCCAGTACTTC
NA,NA,TRBV29-1,TRBJ1-2,CSVKDSNYGYTF,TGCAGCGTTAAGGACAGTAACTATGGCTACACCTTC
many,TRBD2,TRBV7-3,TRBJ2-3,CASSIGLAGSTDTQYF,TGTGCCAGCAGCATTGGACTAGCGGGTAGTACAGATACGCAGTATTTT
NA,TRBD1,TRBV24-1,TRBJ2-7,CATSGSGGQGFSEQYF,TGTGCCACCAGTGGCTCTGGGGGACAGGGGTTTTCCGAGCAGTACTTC
few,NA,TRBV29-1,TRBJ1-2,CSGGEPNYGYTF,TGCAGCGGGGGGGAACCTAACTATGGCTACACCTTC
few,NA,TRBV11-1,TRBJ2-2,CASSPTGTRTGELFF,TGTGCCAGCAGTCCTACAGGGACCCGAACCGGGGAGCTGTTTTTT
many,NA,TRBV2,TRBJ1-3,CASSAQGTGNTIYF,TGTGCCAGCAGCGCCCAGGGTACAGGGAACACCATATATTTT
few,NA,TRBV4-1,TRBJ1-2,CASSQESLGGGNYGYTF,TGCGCCAGCAGCCAAGAAAGCTTAGGAGGTGGAAACTATGGCTACACCTTC
many,NA,TRBV20-1,TRBJ2-5,CSARDPGFGKTQYF,TGCAGTGCTAGAGATCCCGGCTTTGGGAAGACCCAGTACTTC
many,NA,TRBV6-5,TRBJ1-1,CASSLDSYTEAFF,TGTGCCAGCAGCCTGGACAGTTACACTGAAGCTTTCTTT
few,NA,TRBV7-2,TRBJ1-2,CASSLDGAYGYTF,TGTGCCAGCAGCTTAGATGGGGCCTATGGCTACACCTTC
many,NA,TRBV5-1,TRBJ2-2,CASSLDGGRLTGELFF,TGCGCCAGCAGCTTGGATGGGGGCAGGCTTACCGGGGAGCTGTTTTTT
NA,NA,TRBV7-8,TRBJ1-6,CASSLRTVNQPLHF,TGTGCCAGCAGCTTACGGACAGTCAATCAGCCCCTCCACTTT
NA,NA,TRBV10-3,TRBJ2-3,CAISGRGDTQYF,TGTGCCATCAGCGGGAGAGGAGATACGCAGTATTTT
NA,TRBD1,TRBV7-9,TRBJ1-1,CASSYEGTGNTEAFF,TGTGCCAGCAGCTATGAGGGGACAGGAAACACTGAAGCTTTCTTT
once,NA,TRBV9,TRBJ1-2,CASRIGGTHNYGYTF,TGTGCCAGCAGGATAGGAGGAACACATAACTATGGCTACACCTTC
many,TRBD2,TRBV12-3/TRBV12-4,TRBJ2-5,CASSLRAGDQETQYF,TGTGCCAGCAGCCTGAGAGCGGGGGACCAAGAGACCCAGTACTTC
NA,NA,TRBV5-1,TRBJ1-1,CASSLGAGEAAEAFF,TGCGCCAGCAGCTTGGGGGCAGGCGAGGCGGCTGAAGCTTTCTTT
few,NA,TRBV29-1,TRBJ1-1,CSVEGEMGDTEAFF,TGCAGCGTTGAAGGGGAGATGGGAGACACTGAAGCTTTCTTT
many,NA,TRBV29-1,TRBJ2-5,CSAGLALGQETQYF,TGCAGCGCTGGACTTGCTTTGGGGCAAGAGACCCAGTACTTC
few,NA,TRBV2,TRBJ2-3,CASSGQRTDRTDTQYF,TGTGCCAGCAGTGGACAGCGCACAGATCGCACAGATACGCAGTATTTT
few,NA,TRBV2,TRBJ2-5,CASSGGSKETQYF,TGTGCCAGCAGTGGGGGGTCAAAAGAGACCCAGTACTTC
many,NA,TRBV10-2,TRBJ2-3,CASIGDTQYF,TGCGCCAGCATCGGGGATACGCAGTATTTT
NA,NA,TRBV2,TRBJ1-2,CASSLTRRGVGYTF,TGTGCCAGCAGTTTAACGCGCAGGGGAGTCGGCTACACCTTC
many,NA,TRBV6-6,TRBJ1-4,CASSYSIGNEKLFF,TGTGCCAGCAGTTACTCGATAGGGAACGAAAAACTGTTTTTT